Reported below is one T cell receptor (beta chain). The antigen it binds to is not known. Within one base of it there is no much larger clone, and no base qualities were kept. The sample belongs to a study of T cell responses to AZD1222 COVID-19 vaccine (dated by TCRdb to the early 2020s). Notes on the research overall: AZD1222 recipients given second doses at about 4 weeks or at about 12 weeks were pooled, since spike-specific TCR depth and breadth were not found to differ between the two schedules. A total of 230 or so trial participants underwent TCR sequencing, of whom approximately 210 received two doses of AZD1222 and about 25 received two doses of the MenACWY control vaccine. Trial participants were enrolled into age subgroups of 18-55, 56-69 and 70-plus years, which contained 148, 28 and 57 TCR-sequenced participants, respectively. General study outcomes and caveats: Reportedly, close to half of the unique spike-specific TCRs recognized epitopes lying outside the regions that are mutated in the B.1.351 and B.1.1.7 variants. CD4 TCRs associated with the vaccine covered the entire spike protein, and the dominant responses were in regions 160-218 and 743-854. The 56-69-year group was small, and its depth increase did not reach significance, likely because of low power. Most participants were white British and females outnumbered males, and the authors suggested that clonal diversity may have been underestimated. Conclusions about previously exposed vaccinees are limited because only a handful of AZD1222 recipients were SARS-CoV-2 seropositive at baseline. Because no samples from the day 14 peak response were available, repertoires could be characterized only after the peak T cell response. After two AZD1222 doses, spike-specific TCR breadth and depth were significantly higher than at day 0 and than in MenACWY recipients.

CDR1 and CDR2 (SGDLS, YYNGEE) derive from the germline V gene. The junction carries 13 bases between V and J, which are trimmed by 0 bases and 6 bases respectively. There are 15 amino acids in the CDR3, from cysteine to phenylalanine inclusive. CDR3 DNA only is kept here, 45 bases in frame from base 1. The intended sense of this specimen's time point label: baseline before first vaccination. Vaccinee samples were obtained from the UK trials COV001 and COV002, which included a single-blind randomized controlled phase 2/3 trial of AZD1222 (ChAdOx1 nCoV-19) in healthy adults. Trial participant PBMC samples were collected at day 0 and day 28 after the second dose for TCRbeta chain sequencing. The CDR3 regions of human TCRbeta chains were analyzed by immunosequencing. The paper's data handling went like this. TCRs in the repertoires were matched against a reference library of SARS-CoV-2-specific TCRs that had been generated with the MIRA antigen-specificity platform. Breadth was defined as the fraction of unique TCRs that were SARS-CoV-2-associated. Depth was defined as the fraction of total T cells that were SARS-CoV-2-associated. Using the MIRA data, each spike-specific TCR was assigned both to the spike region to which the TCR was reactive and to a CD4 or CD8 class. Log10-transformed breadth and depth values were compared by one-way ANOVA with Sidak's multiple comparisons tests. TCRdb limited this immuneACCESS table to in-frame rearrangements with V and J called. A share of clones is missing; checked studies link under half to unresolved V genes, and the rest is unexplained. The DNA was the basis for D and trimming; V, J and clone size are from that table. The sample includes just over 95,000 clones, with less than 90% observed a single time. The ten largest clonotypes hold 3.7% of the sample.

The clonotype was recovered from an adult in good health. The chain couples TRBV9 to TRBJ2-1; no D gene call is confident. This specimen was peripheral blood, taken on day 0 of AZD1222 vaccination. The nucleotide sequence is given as TGTGCCAGCAGCGTAGCCCCTAGTACCTTCAATGAGCAGTTCTTC. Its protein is CASSVAPSTFNEQFF.